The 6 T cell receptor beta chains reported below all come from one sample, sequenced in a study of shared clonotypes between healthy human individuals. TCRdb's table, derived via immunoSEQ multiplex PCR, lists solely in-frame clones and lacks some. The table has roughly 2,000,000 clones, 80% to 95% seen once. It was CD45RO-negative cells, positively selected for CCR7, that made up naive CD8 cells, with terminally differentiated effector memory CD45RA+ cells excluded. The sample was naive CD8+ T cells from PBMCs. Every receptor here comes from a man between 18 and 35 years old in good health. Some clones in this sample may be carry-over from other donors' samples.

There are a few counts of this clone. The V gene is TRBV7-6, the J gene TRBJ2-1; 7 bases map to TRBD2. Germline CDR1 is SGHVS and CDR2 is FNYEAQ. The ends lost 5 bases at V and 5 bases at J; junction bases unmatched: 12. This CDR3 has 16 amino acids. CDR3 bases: TGTGCCAGCAGCCCCGGTGGGGCGGGAGTTAACAATGAGCAGTTCTTC. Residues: CASSPGGAGVNNEQFF. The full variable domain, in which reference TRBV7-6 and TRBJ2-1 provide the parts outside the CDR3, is GAGVSQSPRYKVTKRGQDVALRCDPISGHVSLYWYRQALGQGPEFLTYFNYEAQQDKSGLPNDRFSAERPEGSISTLTIQRTEQRDSAMYRCASSPGGAGVNNEQFFGPGTRLTVL.

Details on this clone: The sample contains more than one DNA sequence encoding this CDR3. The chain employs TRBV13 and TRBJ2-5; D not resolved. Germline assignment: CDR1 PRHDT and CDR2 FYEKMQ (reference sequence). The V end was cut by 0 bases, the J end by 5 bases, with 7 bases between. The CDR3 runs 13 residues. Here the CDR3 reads CASSLGQQETQYF. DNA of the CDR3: TGTGCCAGCAGCTTAGGTCAGCAGGAGACCCAGTACTTC.

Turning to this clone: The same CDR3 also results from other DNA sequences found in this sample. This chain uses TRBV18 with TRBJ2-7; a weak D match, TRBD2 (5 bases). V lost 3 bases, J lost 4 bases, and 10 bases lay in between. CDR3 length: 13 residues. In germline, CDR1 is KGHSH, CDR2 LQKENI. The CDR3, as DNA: TGTGCCAGCTCACCCGGACGGGGATACGAGCAGTACTTC. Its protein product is CASSPGRGYEQYF.

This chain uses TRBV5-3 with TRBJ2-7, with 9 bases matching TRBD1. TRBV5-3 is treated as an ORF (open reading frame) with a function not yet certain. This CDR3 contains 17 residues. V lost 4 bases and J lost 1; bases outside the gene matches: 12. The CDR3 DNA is TGTGCCAGAAGCAGCCCGGGACAGGGCCCACCTTCCTACGAGCAGTACTTC. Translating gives CARSSPGQGPPSYEQYF.

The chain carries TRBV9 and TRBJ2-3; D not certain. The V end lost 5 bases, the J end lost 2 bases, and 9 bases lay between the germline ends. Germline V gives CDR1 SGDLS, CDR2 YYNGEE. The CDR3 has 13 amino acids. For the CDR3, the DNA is TGTGCCAGCAGGGACGGTTACACAGATACGCAGTATTTT. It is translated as CASRDGYTDTQYF.

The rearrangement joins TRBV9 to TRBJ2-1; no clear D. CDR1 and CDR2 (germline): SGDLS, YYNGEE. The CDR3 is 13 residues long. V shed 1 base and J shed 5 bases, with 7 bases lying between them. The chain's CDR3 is CASSVSANNEQFF. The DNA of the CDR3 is TGTGCCAGCAGCGTATCTGCGAACAATGAGCAGTTCTTC.